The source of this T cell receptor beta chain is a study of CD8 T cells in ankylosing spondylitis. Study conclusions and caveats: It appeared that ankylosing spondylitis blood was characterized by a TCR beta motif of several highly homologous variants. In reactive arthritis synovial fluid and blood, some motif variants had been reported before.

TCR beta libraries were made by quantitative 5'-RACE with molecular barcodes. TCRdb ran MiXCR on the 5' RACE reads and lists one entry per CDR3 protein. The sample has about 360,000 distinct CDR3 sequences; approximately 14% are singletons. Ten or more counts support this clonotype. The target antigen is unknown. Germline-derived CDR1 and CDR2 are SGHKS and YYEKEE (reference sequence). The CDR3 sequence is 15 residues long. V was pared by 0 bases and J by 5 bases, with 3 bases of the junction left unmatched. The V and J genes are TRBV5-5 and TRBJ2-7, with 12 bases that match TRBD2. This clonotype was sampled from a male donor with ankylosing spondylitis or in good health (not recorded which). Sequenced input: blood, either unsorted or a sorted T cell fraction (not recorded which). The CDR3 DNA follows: TGTGCCAGCAGCTTGGCACTAGCGGGAGGTCACGAGCAGTACTTC. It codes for CASSLALAGGHEQYF.